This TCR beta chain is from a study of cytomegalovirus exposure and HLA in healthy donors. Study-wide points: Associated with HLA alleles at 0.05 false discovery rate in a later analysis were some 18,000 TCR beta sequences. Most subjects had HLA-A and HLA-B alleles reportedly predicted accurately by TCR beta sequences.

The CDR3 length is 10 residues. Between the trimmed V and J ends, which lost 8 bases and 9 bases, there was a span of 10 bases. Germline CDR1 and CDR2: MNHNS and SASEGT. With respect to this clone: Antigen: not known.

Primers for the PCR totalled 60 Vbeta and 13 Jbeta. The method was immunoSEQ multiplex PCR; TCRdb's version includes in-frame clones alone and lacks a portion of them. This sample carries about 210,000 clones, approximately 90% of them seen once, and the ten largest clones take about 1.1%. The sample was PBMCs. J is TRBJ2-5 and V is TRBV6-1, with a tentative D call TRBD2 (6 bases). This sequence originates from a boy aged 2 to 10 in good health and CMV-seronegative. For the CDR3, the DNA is TGTGCCAGCCGGGACTGGGCCCAGTACTTC. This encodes CASRDWAQYF.